This entry lists 5 T cell receptor beta chains sequenced from one sample in a study of beta chain features in type 1 diabetes (dated by TCRdb to about 2018). The library was produced with the immunoSEQ multiplex PCR assay. The High Capacity cDNA Reverse Transcription Kit was used to reverse transcribe all of the isolated RNA, meaning that expressed TCRB transcripts were what got sequenced. The table was pulled from immuneACCESS by TCRdb, which kept in-frame rearrangements only. Such tables lose some clones; where checked, under half of the loss comes from unresolved V genes, and the rest has no known cause. The sample table contains 150,000 to 190,000 clones; only one count was recorded for under 9.5% of them. Of the sample, 0.65% falls within the top ten clones. Sequencing was carried out using central memory CD4+ T cells from blood. These receptors all stem from a man between 18 and 35 years old in good health.

This clone showed up just a few times. V usage is TRBV11-3 and J usage is TRBJ1-5; D might be TRBD1 (5 bases). Germline V gene lookup returns CDR1 SGHNT and CDR2 YENEEA. V lost 5 bases and J 2 bases, leaving 16 bases between the germline ends. The CDR3 contains 16 residues. CDR3 DNA: TGTGCCAGCAGCGGACCCGGGCGGGGCTGCAATCAGCCCCAGCATTTT. Residues: CASSGPGRGCNQPQHF.

This clone has more than one count but fewer than ten. The rearrangement uses TRBV7-2 and TRBJ1-3; 8 bases map to TRBD1. The CDR3 extends over 16 amino acids. Losses at the gene ends were 5 bases for V and 0 bases for J; bases not matched to a gene: 6. Germline V CDR1 and CDR2: SGHTA, FQGNSA. CDR3 loop: CASSPRTGSSGNTIYF. The CDR3 DNA follows: TGTGCCAGCAGCCCCCGGACAGGGAGCTCTGGAAACACCATATATTTT.

This clone was detected a few times. The chain carries TRBV4-3 and TRBJ2-3, with D possibly TRBD2 on 6 matching bases. Looked up from germline, CDR1 is LGHNA and CDR2 is YSLEER. Trimming cost V 0 bases and J 5 bases, with 12 bases left between them. The CDR3 consists of 15 residues. For the CDR3, the DNA is TGCGCCAGCAGCCAAGAACGGGTCGGGGGAGATACGCAGTATTTT. The encoded protein is CASSQERVGGDTQYF.

This clone has a handful of counts. The gene calls are TRBV2 and TRBJ1-2; 7 bases agree with TRBD1. CDR1 is SNHLY and CDR2 is FYNNEI in the germline V gene. The CDR3 loop spans 13 amino acids. V trimming: 7 bases; J trimming: 4 bases; junction bases outside the gene matches: 6. The CDR3 sequence is CASTTGTAYGYTF. The DNA of the CDR3 is TGTGCCAGCACTACCGGGACAGCCTATGGCTACACCTTC.

This clone came up a few times. The chain recombines TRBV9 with TRBJ1-5; tentatively, D is TRBD1 (5 bases). The length of the CDR3 is 18 residues. Trimming removed 0 bases at V and 7 bases at J, with 23 bases between. Germline V gene sequence: CDR1 SGDLS, CDR2 YYNGEE. CDR3 coding DNA: TGTGCCAGCAGCGTAGTGGCTTGGGTTGGGGGGAAGGAGCAGCCCCAGCATTTT. It codes for CASSVVAWVGGKEQPQHF.